The present T cell receptor (beta chain) was sequenced within a study of CD8 T cells in ankylosing spondylitis. Study-level results: Relatively rare in peripheral blood, disease-linked clones were also CD8+. Prior work had noted some motif variants in reactive arthritis blood and synovial fluid. A TCR beta motif made of fewer than 10 highly homologous variants seemed typical of ankylosing spondylitis blood. Matched synovial fluid from ankylosing spondylitis patients was reported to be enriched for disease-linked clones.

For this clonotype: Its antigen is as yet unknown.

From germline, CDR1 is SQVTM and CDR2 ANQGSEA. The CDR3 has 13 residues. Trimming left V 8 bases short and J 8 bases short, with 18 bases between. TCRdb used MiXCR to reprocess the 5' RACE reads, holding one entry per CDR3 protein. The table lists tens of thousands of distinct CDR3 sequences, 16% of them singletons, with 35% to 50% in the top ten. This clonotype was obtained from a male donor with ankylosing spondylitis or in good health (not recorded which). The sequenced material came from blood. The V call is TRBV29-1, the J call TRBJ2-2, with a weak D call TRBD2 (6 bases). The CDR3 DNA reads TGCAGCTCTGGAGGGGCCAGCGGGGGGGAGCTGTTTTTT. Translation: CSSGGASGGELFF.